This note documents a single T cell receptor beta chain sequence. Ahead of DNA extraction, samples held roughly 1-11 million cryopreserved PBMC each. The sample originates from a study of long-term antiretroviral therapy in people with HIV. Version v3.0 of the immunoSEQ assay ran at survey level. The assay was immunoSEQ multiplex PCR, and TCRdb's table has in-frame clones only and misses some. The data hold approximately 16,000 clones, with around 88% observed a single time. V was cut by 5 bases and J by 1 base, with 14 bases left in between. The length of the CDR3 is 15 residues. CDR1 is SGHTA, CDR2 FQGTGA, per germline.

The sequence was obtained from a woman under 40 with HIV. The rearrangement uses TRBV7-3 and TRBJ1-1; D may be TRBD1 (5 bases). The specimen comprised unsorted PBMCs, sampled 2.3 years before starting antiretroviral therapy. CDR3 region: CASSPSGPKNTEAFF. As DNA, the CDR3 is TGTGCCAGCAGCCCATCGGGACCGAAGAACACTGAAGCTTTCTTT.